The clone carrying this T cell receptor beta chain was seen a single time. Its antigen remains unidentified. This record comes from a study of OX40 agonist ivuxolimab in advanced cancers. Study background: Patients received ivuxolimab, an agonistic anti-OX40 (CD134) antibody. Treatment received earlier with anti-PD-1, anti-PD-L1 or anti-CTLA-4 agents was allowed, and around 40% had some. Findings and caveats of the study: There was clonal expansion of CD4+ and CD8+ blood T cells by week 6 at 0.1 to 3.0 mg/kg.

The CDR3 extends over 16 amino acids. V lost 5 bases and J lost 8; bases outside the gene matches: 14. Germline CDR1 reads SGHTA; CDR2 reads FQGNSA. The repertoire was sequenced with immunoSEQ multiplex PCR; TCRdb's copy has only in-frame clones and lacks some. The sample shows about 51,000 clones, around nine tenths of them seen only once. The chain carries TRBV7-2 and TRBJ1-2; TRBD1 matches 10 bases. This receptor was identified in an adult with an advanced solid tumor such as melanoma, head and neck, liver or kidney cancer. The sequences come from CD4+ or CD8+ T cells sorted from blood, collected in a trial of the OX40 agonist ivuxolimab. The CDR3 sequence: CASSRKEGQGLGGYTF. DNA for the CDR3: TGTGCCAGCAGCAGGAAAGAGGGACAGGGGCTCGGCGGCTACACCTTC.